Listed here is a single T cell receptor (beta chain). This clonotype was recorded at least ten times. Its antigen specificity is not known. Base qualities are not at hand, and no much larger clone is one base apart. The library came from PCR. The reads were generated on an Illumina HiSeq 4000. Bulk TCR libraries were prepared as previously described, using TCR primers listed in Table S5. The Qiagen AllPrep DNA/RNA kit was used to purify total RNA. Reads from multiple sequencing runs of the same library were pooled before analysis. As for the authors' bioinformatics: Reads were retained only if their TCR constant sequence matched exactly, and those retained reads were trimmed to 150 nt and grouped according to their 12-nt molecular barcodes. Reads in each barcode group were sub-clustered using a 15% Levenshtein threshold, and a quality-weighted consensus sequence was built for each RNA molecule. Non-functional sequences were discarded, and so were lower-count sequences lying one edit away from another sequence. On the basis of fitting two negative binomial distributions, barcode sub-clusters with fewer than 20% of the maximum read count were discarded. TCRdb handled the public reads itself, with Q25 trimming in fastp and clone calling in MiXCR, and kept productive beta chains. Every distinct CDR3 protein forms one entry, paired with its most common genes and DNA. TCRdb's processing, not the study's, gives the V and J calls here. In all, the sample holds 460,000 or so distinct CDR3 sequences, and roughly 23% of those were seen once. Approximately 0.8% of the sample lies in the top ten.

Naive CD8 T cell libraries were made from 20,000 to 1,000,000 sorted cells using 10%, 30% or 50% of purified RNA. Naive CD8 T cells, defined as CD8+CD4-CCR7+CD45RA+, were FACS-sorted into RLT Plus buffer on a BD FACSAria II. To test detection sensitivity, Jurkat RNA equal to over nine TCR copies was added to samples of about 20,000-1,000,000 naive CD8 T cells. CD8 T cells were enriched using RosetteSep CD8+ T Cell Enrichment Cocktail and Ficoll-Paque, and the enriched cells then underwent ACK red cell lysis. The germline V gene (reference sequence) specifies LNHDA as CDR1 and SQIVND as CDR2. V is clipped by 6 bases and J by 8 bases, and the sequence between their germline boundaries is 14 bases long. Including the terminal cysteine and phenylalanine, the CDR3 comprises 13 residues. The kept DNA is CDR3 alone, 39 bases in frame from the first base. This sample is part of a study of molecular identifiers for immune sequencing clone quantification (dated by TCRdb to 2016 to 2019). Context from the whole study: In a replicate experiment, RNA from roughly 18,000 or 92,000 naive CD8 T cells was split into five aliquots, four of which were sequenced. This methods study used CD8 T cells to benchmark TCR RNA copy counting and molecular-identifier clustering-based TCR repertoire sequencing (MIDCIRS).

Study-level results and caveats: Modeling indicated approximately 3.1 TCR RNA copies recovered per cell, compared with roughly 10 by digital PCR, which implies a capture efficiency of about 27%. Spiked-in Jurkat TCR RNA equal to a single cell's worth was reported to be detectable even within 1,200,000 naive CD8 T cells. Spiked-in Jurkat TCR RNA (10 copies' worth), which is not part of the donor repertoire, was contained in the naive libraries. When barcode sub-clustering was omitted, TCR diversity was inflated by chimeric consensus sequences, with chimeras reaching as high as 47%. In CMV-specific effector cells, over 99% of molecules were held by clones above 20 RNA copies, whereas under 1% of molecules were held by such clones in naive cells. The sizes of highly expanded clones could end up underestimated when identical TCR molecules share a barcode.

This chain joins TRBV19 to TRBJ2-1; TRBD2 is a possible D gene, resting on 6 matching bases. This sequence originates from a human donor in good health. Some libraries in this study had Jurkat cell RNA spiked in. Sequenced sample: naive CD8+ T cells from blood, with Jurkat cell RNA spiked in. The sample's cell subset or site label, in plain terms: FACS-sorted CD8+CD4-CCR7+CD45RA+ naive T cells. The DNA is TGTGCCAGTAGAGGAGCGGGCGCGGATGAGCAGTTCTTC. Its translation is CASRGAGADEQFF. Outside the CDR3, residues come from the reference TRBV19 and TRBJ2-1 proteins, so the full variable domain is: DGGITQSPKYLFRKEGQNVTLSCEQNLNHDAMYWYRQDPGQGLRLIYYSQIVNDFQKGDIAEGYSVSREKKESFPLTVTSAQKNPTAFYLCASRGAGADEQFFGPGTRLTVL.